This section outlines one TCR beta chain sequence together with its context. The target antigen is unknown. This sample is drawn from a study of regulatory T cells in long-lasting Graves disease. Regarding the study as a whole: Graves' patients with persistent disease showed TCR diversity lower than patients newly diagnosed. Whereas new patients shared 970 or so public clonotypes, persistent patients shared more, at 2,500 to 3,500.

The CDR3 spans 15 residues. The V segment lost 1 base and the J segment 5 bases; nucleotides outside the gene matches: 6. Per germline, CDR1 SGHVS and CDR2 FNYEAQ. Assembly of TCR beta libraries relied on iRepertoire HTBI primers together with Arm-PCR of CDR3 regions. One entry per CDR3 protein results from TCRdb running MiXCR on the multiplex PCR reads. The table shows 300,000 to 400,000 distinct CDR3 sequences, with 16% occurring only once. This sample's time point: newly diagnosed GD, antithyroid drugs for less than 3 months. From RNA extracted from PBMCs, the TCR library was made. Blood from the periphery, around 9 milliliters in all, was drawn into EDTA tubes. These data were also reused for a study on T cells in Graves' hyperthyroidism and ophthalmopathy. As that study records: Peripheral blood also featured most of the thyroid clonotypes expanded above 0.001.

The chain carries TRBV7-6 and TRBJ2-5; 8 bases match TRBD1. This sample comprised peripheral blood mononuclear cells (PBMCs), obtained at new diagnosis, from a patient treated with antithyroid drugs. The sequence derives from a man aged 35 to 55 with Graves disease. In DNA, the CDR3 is TGTGCCAGCAGCTTAGTCTCAGGGGGCGATGAGACCCAGTACTTC. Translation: CASSLVSGGDETQYF.